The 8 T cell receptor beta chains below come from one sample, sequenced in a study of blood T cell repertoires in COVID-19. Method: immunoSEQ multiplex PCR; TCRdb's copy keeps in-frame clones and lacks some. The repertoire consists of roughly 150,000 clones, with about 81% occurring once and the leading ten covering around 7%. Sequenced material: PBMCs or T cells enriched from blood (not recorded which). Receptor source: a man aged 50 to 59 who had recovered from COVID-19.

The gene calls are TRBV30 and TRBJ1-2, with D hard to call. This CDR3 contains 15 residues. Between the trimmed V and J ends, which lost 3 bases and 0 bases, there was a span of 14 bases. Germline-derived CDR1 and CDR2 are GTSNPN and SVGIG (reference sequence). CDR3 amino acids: CAWRLLYGANYGYTF. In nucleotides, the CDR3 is TGTGCCTGGAGACTACTTTACGGAGCTAACTATGGCTACACCTTC.

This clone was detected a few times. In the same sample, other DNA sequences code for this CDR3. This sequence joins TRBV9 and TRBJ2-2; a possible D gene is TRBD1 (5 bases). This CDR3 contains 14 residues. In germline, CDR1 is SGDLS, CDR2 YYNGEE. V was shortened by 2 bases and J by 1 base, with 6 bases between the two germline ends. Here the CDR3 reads CASSVGQNTGELFF. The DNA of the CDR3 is TGTGCCAGCAGCGTCGGACAGAACACCGGGGAGCTGTTTTTT.

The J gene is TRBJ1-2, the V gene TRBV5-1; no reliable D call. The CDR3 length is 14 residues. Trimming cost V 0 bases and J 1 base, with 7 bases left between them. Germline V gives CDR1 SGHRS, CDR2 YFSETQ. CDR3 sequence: CASSLGRINYGYTF. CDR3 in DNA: TGCGCCAGCAGCTTGGGCAGAATTAACTATGGCTACACCTTC.

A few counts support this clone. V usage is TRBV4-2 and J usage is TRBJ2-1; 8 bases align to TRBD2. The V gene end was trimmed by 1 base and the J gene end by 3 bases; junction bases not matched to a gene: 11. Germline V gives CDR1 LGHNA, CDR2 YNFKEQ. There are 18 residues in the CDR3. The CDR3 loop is CASSQVVGRGAYYNEQFF. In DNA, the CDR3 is TGTGCCAGCAGCCAAGTAGTCGGGCGGGGGGCATACTACAATGAGCAGTTCTTC.

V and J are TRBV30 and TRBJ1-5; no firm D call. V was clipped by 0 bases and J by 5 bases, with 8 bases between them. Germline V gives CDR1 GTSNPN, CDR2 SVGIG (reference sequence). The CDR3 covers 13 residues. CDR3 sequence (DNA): TGTGCCTGGAGTGTACAGAAGCATCAGCCCCAGCATTTT. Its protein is CAWSVQKHQPQHF.

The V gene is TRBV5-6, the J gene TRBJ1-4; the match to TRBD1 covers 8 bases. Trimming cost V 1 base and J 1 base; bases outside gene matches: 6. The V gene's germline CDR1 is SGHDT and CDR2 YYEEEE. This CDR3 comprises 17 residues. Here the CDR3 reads CASSLSAGGLTNEKLFF. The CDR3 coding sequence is TGTGCCAGCAGCTTGTCGGCAGGGGGCTTAACTAATGAAAAACTGTTTTTT.

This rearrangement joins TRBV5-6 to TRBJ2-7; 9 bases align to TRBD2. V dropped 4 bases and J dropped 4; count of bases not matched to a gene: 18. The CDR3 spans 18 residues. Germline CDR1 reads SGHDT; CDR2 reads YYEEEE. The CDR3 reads CASSPKRGLAGLIYEQYF. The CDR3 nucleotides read TGTGCCAGCAGCCCAAAACGAGGGCTAGCGGGGTTAATTTACGAGCAGTACTTC. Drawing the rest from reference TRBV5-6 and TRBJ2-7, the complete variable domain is DAGVTQSPTHLIKTRGQQVTLRCSPKSGHDTVSWYQQALGQGPQFIFQYYEEEERQRGNFPDRFSGHQFPNYSSELNVNALLLGDSALYLCASSPKRGLAGLIYEQYFGPGTRLTVT.

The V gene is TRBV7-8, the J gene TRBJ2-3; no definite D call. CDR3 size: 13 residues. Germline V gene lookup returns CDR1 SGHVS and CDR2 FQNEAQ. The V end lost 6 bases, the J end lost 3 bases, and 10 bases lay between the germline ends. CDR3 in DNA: TGTGCCAGCAGGCCCCGGGTTACAGATACGCAGTATTTT. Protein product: CASRPRVTDTQYF.